This entry concerns a single TCR beta chain. Sequenced by immunoSEQ multiplex PCR; TCRdb stores in-frame clones only, minus some. Of fewer than 300,000 clones in the sample, about four fifths were seen once. The sample comes from a study of control samples from healthy donors and cancer patients. The CDR3 loop spans 14 amino acids. The junction had 5 bases not matched to a gene; V was cut back by 0 bases and J by 7 bases. Germline V lookup: CDR1 MNHEY, CDR2 SVGEGT. Sequencing used PBMCs. This chain links TRBV6-2 or TRBV6-3 with TRBJ2-5; 7 nucleotides align to TRBD2. The receptor comes from a woman in her sixties or seventies with lung cancer. The CDR3: CASSYSAVAGTQYF. The CDR3 DNA follows: TGTGCCAGCAGTTACTCCGCTGTAGCGGGGACCCAGTACTTC.